Following are 5 T cell receptor beta chains from one sample sequenced in a study of T-cell memory formation after mild COVID-19. TCRdb re-derived calls from the 5' RACE reads in MiXCR, one entry per CDR3 protein. This sample has roughly 480,000 distinct CDR3 sequences; around a quarter occur once, and the top ten carry 12%. The sequenced sample was PBMCs or a T cell subset sorted from them (not recorded which). Source of these receptors: an adult woman who had mild COVID-19 (a few samples of this study predate the infection). Cell type and time point are not known.

The V call is TRBV28, the J call TRBJ1-1, with D maybe TRBD1 (5 bases). V lost 10 bases, J lost 0 bases, and 12 bases lay in between. The germline V gene has CDR1 MDHEN and CDR2 SYDVKM. The CDR3 contains 13 residues. CDR3 sequence: CAISDSLNTEAFF. CDR3 nucleotides: TGTGCCATCAGCGACAGTTTGAACACTGAAGCTTTCTTT.

This chain joins TRBV6-5 and TRBJ2-7; 7 positions match TRBD2. Germline values: CDR1 MNHEY, CDR2 SVGAGI. The trim removed 0 bases at V and 2 bases at J, leaving 4 bases unmatched. The length of the CDR3 is 15 residues. Here the CDR3 DNA reads TGTGCCAGCAGTTACTCTGGGGCGGGGGCCTACGAGCAGTACTTC. Protein product: CASSYSGAGAYEQYF.

This chain connects TRBV5-1 to TRBJ2-7, with a possible D match to TRBD2 (6 bases). V was shortened by 2 bases and J by 0 bases, with 12 bases between the two germline ends. Germline lookup yields CDR1 SGHRS and CDR2 YFSETQ. The CDR3 sequence is 15 residues long. The CDR3 DNA sequence: TGCGCCAGCAGCTTATGGGGAGGTGGCTCCTACGAGCAGTACTTC. Its protein is CASSLWGGGSYEQYF.

This clonotype was counted only a few times. V is TRBV5-1 and J is TRBJ2-1; 11 bases match TRBD2. Germline CDR1 and CDR2: SGHRS and YFSETQ. Trimming cost V 4 bases and J 4 bases; bases outside gene matches: 4. This CDR3 has 15 amino acids. Here the CDR3 reads CASSGTSGFYNEQFF. In DNA form, the CDR3 reads TGCGCCAGCAGCGGGACTAGCGGCTTTTACAATGAGCAGTTCTTC.

The chain carries TRBV14 and TRBJ1-4; D is undetermined. Germline V gene data show CDR1 as SGHDN and CDR2 as FVKESK. V was pared by 1 base and J by 11 bases, with 29 bases between. The CDR3 spans 19 residues. The CDR3 DNA reads as TGTGCCAGCAGCCAAGGACGACCAGGCATGGAGATGAAAAATCTCAAACTGTTTTTT. This encodes CASSQGRPGMEMKNLKLFF.